Listed here is a single T cell receptor (beta chain). Antigen: not known. These data come from a study of radiotherapy plus CTLA-4 blockade in lung cancer. Study as a whole: Disease control was seen in about 30% of patients, objective responses in 15% to 20%.

Study-wide findings and caveats: In blood, after radiotherapy plus ipilimumab, tumor-derived TCR clones expanded. Early clonal dynamics of blood T cells, together with interferon-beta, were reported as the best response predictor.

Assay: immunoSEQ multiplex PCR; the TCRdb copy retains only in-frame clones and omits some. The table lists 80,000 or so clones, about 79% of them singletons. The CDR3 spans 13 residues. The germline CDR1 and CDR2 sequences are SNHLY and FYNNEI. V shed 8 bases, J shed 10 bases, and the junction held 7 bases outside the gene matches. This receptor was identified in a human donor with non-small cell lung cancer whose response to radiotherapy plus ipilimumab could not be evaluated. Some clones in this sample may be carry-over from other donors' samples. This chain uses TRBV2 with TRBJ1-6, with TRBD1 matching 8 bases. Material: peripheral blood, obtained from a patient treated with radiotherapy plus ipilimumab. As DNA, the CDR3 is TGTGCCAGCCAGGGACAGGCTGGATCACCCCTCCACTTT. Amino acids: CASQGQAGSPLHF.